This TCR beta chain was sequenced during a study of CD8+ T cells in alopecia areata. Treatment defined: oral pan-JAK inhibitor, 5-10 mg twice daily. Peripheral blood, together with lesional scalp punch biopsies, was collected from alopecia areata patients. RNA, once extracted, was reverse transcribed into cDNA for use as the sequencing template. Some clones are missing from TCRdb's copy, which holds only in-frame ones; the method was immunoSEQ multiplex PCR. The sample lists some 170,000 clones, roughly 58% seen once, with approximately 16% in the top ten. Per germline, CDR1 SGHVS and CDR2 FQNEAQ. The CDR3 contains 13 residues. Deletions cut 1 base from V and 1 base from J, with 4 bases between.

The specimen was CD4+ T cells sorted from blood, collected at week 56, from a patient treated with tofacitinib. This chain joins TRBV7-8 and TRBJ1-1; D unresolved. This clonotype was obtained from a human donor with alopecia areata. CDR3 coding DNA: TGTGCCAGCAGCTTAGGAAAGAACACTGAAGCTTTCTTT. Amino acids: CASSLGKNTEAFF. Using reference TRBV7-8 and TRBJ1-1 for the parts outside the CDR3, the full variable domain is GAGVSQSPRYKVAKRGQDVALRCDPISGHVSLFWYQQALGQGPEFLTYFQNEAQLDKSGLPSDRFFAERPEGSVSTLKIQRTQQEDSAVYLCASSLGKNTEAFFGQGTRLTVV.